The 2 T cell receptor beta chains in this list originate from one sample, sequenced in a study of shared clonotypes between healthy human individuals. The repertoire was sequenced with immunoSEQ multiplex PCR; TCRdb's copy has only in-frame clones and lacks some. The sample lists 2.5 million or so clones, more than 90% seen once, with under 0.15% in the top ten. The specimen sequenced was naive CD4+ T cells sorted from blood. Subset of the sample: CD45RA+ positively selected. The receptors originated from a man aged 18 to 30 in good health.

Remarks on this clone: This sample also contains other DNA sequences that code for the same CDR3. The CDR3 sequence is CAWRGAKNIQYF. CDR3 in DNA: TGTGCCTGGAGGGGGGCCAAAAACATTCAGTACTTC. The rearrangement links TRBV30 to TRBJ2-4; D is undetermined. Germline loops: CDR1 GTSNPN, CDR2 SVGIG (reference sequence). V lost 3 bases and J 1 base, leaving 4 bases between the germline ends. CDR3 length: 12 amino acids.

The V gene is TRBV18, the J gene TRBJ2-7, with 9 bases that match TRBD1. Germline CDR1 and CDR2: KGHSH and LQKENI. The length of the CDR3 is 14 residues. Unmatched junction bases numbered 5, after V lost 6 bases and J lost 2 bases. CDR3 bases: TGTGCCAGCTCCCTGGACAGGGGACCCTACGAGCAGTACTTC. This sequence encodes CASSLDRGPYEQYF.